The following is a TCR beta chain sequence with its context. This sample stems from a study of blood T cell repertoires in COVID-19. Overall study context: From T cells, B-cell-depleted T cells, or PBMCs came the material, which was cDNA or gDNA.

Enrollment of patients from Seattle took place during active infection, with longitudinal follow-up. Sequencing was performed with immunoSEQ multiplex PCR; in TCRdb, only in-frame clones are kept and a portion is missing. This sample carries roughly 200,000 clones, over 80% of them seen once, and the ten largest clones take over 0.95%. CDR3 size: 14 residues. The trim removed 5 bases at V and 4 bases at J, leaving 4 bases unmatched. Germline V gene data show CDR1 as LNHDA and CDR2 as SQIVND (reference sequence). The sequence came from a woman in her 30s with COVID-19, enrolled during active disease. The sample taken for sequencing was peripheral blood. The chain uses TRBV19 and TRBJ2-7, with 11 bases aligning to TRBD1. The CDR3 nucleotides read TGTGCCAGTAGTCCGGGACAGGGGGTATACGAGCAGTACTTC. It yields the protein CASSPGQGVYEQYF.